This T cell receptor (beta chain) was sequenced for a study of blood T cell repertoires in COVID-19 (dated by TCRdb to about 2020). As for the study more broadly: Collaborator samples came from the United States, Italy and Spain and covered acute and convalescent phases of COVID-19. The material from the prospective study consisted of cDNA or gDNA derived from T cells, B-cell-depleted T cells, or PBMCs. The dataset comprised deeply sampled blood TCRbeta repertoires from subjects exposed to, actively infected with, or recovered from COVID-19. The repertoires were released in a freely available public database meant as a resource for research on the immune response to SARS-CoV-2. The samples were drawn from two sources: the first 160 participants of the ongoing ImmuneRACE study, and 950 to 1,500 subjects contributed by 6 global collaborators. Sample metadata almost always included a de-identified subject ID, COVID-19 status, age in years and sex. Where HLA class I and class II types were available, the types were taken from metadata supplied by the sample provider, not from assay-based typing.

TCRbeta CDR3 regions were amplified from genomic DNA by means of the immunoSEQ Assay, a bias-controlled multiplex PCR. The paper's processing steps were these. The number of nucleated cells in each sample was estimated by amplification of reference gene primers within the assay. Sequence reads were collapsed and filtered to measure the absolute abundance of every unique TCRbeta CDR3 rearrangement. For each sample, productive Simpson clonality was calculated by taking the square root of Simpson's diversity index across productive rearrangements. In TCRdb, the immuneACCESS table is reduced to in-frame sequences with V and J assigned. These tables do not hold every clone; where another copy was compared, an unresolved V gene accounts for under half, and the others remain unexplained. Clonal size and the V and J genes are those of that table, whereas D and trimming came from the DNA. The sample table lists under 65,000 clones, over 70% of them with a count of one. Jointly, the top ten make up about 15% of the sample.

Whole blood was collected in K2EDTA tubes by collaborating institutions according to the institutions' own protocols. For TCRbeta analysis, collaborators shipped samples in one of three forms: frozen whole blood, isolated PBMCs, or DNA extracted from either of those sample types. About this clone itself: Its cognate antigen has yet to be identified. Per-base quality was not reported, and no clone a single base away is much larger than it.

The CDR3 spans 14 residues, from the cysteine through the phenylalanine. The read is trimmed to its CDR3 DNA, 42 bases read in frame from base 1. From V the trimming removes 4 bases and from J it removes 2 bases, while the gene matches leave 5 bases of the junction unaccounted for. The CDR1 and CDR2 encoded by the germline V gene are SQVTM and ANQGSEA. Results the study describes overall, beyond this receptor: Clinical and demographic metadata were provided uncurated, with the amount varying by source and participant.

Source material: peripheral blood. This TCR was sampled from a woman aged 70-85 years with acute or convalescent COVID-19. The rearranged chain carries TRBV29-1 and TRBJ2-3; 8 central bases correspond to TRBD2. CDR3 loop: CSVVRGASTDTQYF. The DNA sequence is given as TGCAGCGTTGTGCGGGGGGCCTCCACAGATACGCAGTATTTT.